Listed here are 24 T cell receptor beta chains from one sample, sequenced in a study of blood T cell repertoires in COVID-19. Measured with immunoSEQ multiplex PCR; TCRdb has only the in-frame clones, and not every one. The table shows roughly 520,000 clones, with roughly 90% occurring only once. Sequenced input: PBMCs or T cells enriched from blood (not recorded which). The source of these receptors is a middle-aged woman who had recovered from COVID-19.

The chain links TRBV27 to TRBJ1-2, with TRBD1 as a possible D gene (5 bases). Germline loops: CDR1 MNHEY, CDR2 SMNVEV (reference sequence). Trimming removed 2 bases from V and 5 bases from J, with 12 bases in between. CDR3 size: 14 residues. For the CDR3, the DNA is TGTGCCAGCAGTTTAATCCCCCGGGGGTATGGCTACACCTTC. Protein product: CASSLIPRGYGYTF.

Here the CDR3 DNA reads TGTGCTAGTGGGCAACTAGGGTTGCCCCTCCACTTT. This translates into CASGQLGLPLHF. The rearrangement links TRBV12-5 to TRBJ1-6; D is uncertain. Between the trimmed V and J ends, which lost 6 bases and 13 bases, there was a span of 13 bases. Germline assignment: CDR1 LGHNT and CDR2 FRNRAP. The CDR3 has 12 amino acids.

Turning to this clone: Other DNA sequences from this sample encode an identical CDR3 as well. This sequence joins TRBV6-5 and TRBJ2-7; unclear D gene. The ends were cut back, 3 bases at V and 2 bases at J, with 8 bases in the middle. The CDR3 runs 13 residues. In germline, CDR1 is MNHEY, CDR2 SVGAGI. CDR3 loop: CASSYGRTYEQYF. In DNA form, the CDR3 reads TGTGCCAGCAGTTATGGCCGAACCTACGAGCAGTACTTC.

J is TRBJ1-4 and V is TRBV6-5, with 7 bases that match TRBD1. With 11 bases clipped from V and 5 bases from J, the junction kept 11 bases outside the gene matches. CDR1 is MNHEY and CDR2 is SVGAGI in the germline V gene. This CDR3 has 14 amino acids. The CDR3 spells CASRAGQPNEKLFF. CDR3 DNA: TGTGCCTCCAGGGCGGGACAGCCCAATGAAAAACTGTTTTTT.

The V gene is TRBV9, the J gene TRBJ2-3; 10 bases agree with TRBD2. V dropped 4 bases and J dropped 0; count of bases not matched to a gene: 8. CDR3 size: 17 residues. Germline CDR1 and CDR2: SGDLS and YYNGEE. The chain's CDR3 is CASSPRGTSASTDTQYF. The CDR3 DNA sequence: TGTGCCAGCAGCCCGCGAGGGACTAGCGCGAGCACAGATACGCAGTATTTT.

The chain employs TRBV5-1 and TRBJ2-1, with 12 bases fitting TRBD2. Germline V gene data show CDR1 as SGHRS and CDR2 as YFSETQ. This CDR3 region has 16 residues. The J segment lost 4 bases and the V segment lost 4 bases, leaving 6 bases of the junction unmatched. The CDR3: CASSGDGLAGYNEQFF. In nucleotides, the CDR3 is TGCGCCAGCAGCGGGGATGGACTAGCGGGGTACAATGAGCAGTTCTTC.

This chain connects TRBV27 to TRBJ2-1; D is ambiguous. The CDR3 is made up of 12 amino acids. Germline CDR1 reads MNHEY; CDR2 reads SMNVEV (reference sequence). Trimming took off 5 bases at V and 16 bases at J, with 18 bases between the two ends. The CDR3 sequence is CASSGLGLSEFF. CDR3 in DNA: TGTGCCAGCAGTGGCCTTGGGCTATCAGAATTCTTC.

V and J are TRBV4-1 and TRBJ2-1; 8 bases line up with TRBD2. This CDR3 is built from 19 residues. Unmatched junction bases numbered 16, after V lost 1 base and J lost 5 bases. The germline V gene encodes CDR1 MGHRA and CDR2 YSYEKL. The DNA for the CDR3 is TGCGCCAGCAGCCAAGTTGCAGGCGGGGTTAGCGGGATCAACAATGAGCAGTTCTTC. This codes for CASSQVAGGVSGINNEQFF.

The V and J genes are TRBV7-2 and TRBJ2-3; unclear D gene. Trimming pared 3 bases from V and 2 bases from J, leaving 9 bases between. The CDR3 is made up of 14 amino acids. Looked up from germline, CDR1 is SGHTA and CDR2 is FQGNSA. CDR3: CASSFPGNTDTQYF. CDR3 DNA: TGTGCCAGCAGCTTTCCCGGTAACACAGATACGCAGTATTTT.

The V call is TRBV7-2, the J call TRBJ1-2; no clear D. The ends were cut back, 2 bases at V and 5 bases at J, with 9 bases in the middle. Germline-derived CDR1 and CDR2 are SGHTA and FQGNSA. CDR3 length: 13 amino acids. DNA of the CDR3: TGTGCCAGCAGCTTAAATCTTTTGTATGGCTACACCTTC. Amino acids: CASSLNLLYGYTF.

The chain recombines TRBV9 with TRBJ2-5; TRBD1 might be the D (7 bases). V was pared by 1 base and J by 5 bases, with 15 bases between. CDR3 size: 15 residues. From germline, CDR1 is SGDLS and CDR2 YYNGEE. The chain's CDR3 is CASSVNRGGRETQYF. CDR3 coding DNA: TGTGCCAGCAGCGTAAACAGGGGAGGTCGGGAGACCCAGTACTTC.

The CDR3 reads CASSVIGGTSNEKLFF. The CDR3 bases are TGTGCCAGCAGCGTTATTGGGGGGACTAGTAATGAAAAACTGTTTTTT. V gene TRBV7-9 combines with J gene TRBJ1-4; maybe TRBD1 (5 bases). V was trimmed by 5 bases and J by 4 bases, leaving 17 bases between them. The CDR3 loop spans 16 amino acids. Germline V CDR1 and CDR2: SEHNR, FQNEAQ (reference sequence).

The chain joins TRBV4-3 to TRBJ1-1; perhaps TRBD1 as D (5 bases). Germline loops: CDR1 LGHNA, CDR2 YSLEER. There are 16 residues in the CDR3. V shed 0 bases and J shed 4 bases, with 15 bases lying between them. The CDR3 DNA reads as TGCGCCAGCAGCCAAGATAGGGGCGTTAAGGGCACTGAAGCTTTCTTT. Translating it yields CASSQDRGVKGTEAFF.

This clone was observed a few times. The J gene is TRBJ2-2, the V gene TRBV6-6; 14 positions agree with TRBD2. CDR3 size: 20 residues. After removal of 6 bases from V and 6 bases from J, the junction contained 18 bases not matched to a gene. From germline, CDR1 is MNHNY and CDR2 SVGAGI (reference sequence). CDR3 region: CASSKAPGTSGRMRAGELFF. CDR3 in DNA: TGTGCCAGCAGCAAAGCCCCCGGGACTAGCGGGAGAATGAGGGCCGGGGAGCTGTTTTTT.

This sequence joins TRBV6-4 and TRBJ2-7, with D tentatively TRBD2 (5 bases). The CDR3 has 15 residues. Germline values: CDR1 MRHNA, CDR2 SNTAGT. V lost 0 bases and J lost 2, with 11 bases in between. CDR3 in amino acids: CASSDSGGQTYEQYF. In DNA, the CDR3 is TGTGCCAGCAGTGACTCTGGCGGGCAAACCTACGAGCAGTACTTC.

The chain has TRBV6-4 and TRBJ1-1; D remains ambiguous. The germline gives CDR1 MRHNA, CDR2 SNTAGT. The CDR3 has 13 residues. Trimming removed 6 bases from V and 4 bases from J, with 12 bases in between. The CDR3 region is CASSLERSTEAFF. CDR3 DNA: TGTGCCAGCAGCTTAGAGAGGAGCACTGAAGCTTTCTTT.

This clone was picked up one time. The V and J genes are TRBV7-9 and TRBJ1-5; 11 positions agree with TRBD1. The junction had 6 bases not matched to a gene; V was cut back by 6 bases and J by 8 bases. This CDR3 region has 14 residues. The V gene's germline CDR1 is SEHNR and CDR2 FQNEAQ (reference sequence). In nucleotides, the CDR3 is TGTGCCAGCAGTCGGACAGGGGGCGGAGAGCCCCAGCATTTT. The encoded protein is CASSRTGGGEPQHF.

The CDR3 loop is CASSPGLAAAEQFF. In DNA, the CDR3 is TGTGCCAGCAGCCCCGGACTAGCGGCCGCCGAGCAGTTCTTC. The chain recombines TRBV2 with TRBJ2-1; 10 nucleotides line up with TRBD2. With 6 bases clipped from V and 10 bases from J, the junction kept 9 bases outside the gene matches. The CDR3 has 14 residues. In germline, CDR1 is SNHLY, CDR2 FYNNEI.

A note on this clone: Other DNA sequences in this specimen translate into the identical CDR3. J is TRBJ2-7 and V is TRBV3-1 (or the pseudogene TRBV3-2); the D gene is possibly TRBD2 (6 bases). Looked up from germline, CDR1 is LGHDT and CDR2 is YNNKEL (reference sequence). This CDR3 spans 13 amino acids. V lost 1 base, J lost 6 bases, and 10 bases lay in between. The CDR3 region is CASSQVTGGEQYF. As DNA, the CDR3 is TGTGCCAGCAGCCAAGTTACCGGGGGCGAGCAGTACTTC.

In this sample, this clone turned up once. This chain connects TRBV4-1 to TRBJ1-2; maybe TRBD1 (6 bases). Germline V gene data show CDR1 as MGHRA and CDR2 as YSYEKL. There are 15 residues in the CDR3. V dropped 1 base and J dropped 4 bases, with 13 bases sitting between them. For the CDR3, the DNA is TGCGCCAGCAGCCAAGGGACAGCGACCACCTATGGCTACACCTTC. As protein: CASSQGTATTYGYTF.

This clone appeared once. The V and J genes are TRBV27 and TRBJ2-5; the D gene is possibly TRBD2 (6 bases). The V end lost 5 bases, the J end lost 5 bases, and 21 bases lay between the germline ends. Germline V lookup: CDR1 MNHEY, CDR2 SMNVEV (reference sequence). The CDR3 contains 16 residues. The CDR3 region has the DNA TGTGCCAGCAGTATCGCTCGACAGACCGGGGGTGAGACCCAGTACTTC. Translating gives CASSIARQTGGETQYF.

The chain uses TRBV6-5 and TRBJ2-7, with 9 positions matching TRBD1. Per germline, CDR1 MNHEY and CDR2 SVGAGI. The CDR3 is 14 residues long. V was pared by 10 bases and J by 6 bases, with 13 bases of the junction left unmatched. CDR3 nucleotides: TGTGCCACCGATCCGGGGACAGGGAGTCGCGAGCAGTACTTC. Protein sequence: CATDPGTGSREQYF.

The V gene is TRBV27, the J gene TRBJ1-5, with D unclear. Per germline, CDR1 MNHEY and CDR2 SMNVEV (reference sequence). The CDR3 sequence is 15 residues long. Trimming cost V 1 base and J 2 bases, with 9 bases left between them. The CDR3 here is CASSLYYGGNQPQHF. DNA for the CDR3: TGTGCCAGCAGTTTATATTACGGGGGCAATCAGCCCCAGCATTTT.

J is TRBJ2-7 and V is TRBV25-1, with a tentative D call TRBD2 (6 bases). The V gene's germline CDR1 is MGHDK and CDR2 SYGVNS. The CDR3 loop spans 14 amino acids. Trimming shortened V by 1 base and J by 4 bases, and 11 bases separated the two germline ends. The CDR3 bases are TGTGCCAGCAGTGAATCAGGGAGGAAGTACGAGCAGTACTTC. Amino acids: CASSESGRKYEQYF.